This T cell receptor beta chain was identified during a study of blood T cell repertoires in COVID-19. The V end was cut by 0 bases, the J end by 6 bases, with 10 bases between. This CDR3 comprises 13 residues. CDR1 SGHRS and CDR2 YFSETQ come from the germline V gene. The data were produced by immunoSEQ multiplex PCR, yet TCRdb's version contains in-frame clones alone and is incomplete. The table includes 250,000 to 300,000 clones, 89% detected once. The material sequenced was PBMCs or T cells enriched from blood (not recorded which). The TCR was taken from a woman between 40 and 50 years old who had recovered from COVID-19. The chain uses TRBV5-1 and TRBJ2-7; possible D gene TRBD1, 6 bases. CDR3 protein: CASSLGDTLEQYF. The CDR3 nucleotides read TGCGCCAGCAGCTTGGGGGACACCCTCGAGCAGTACTTC.